These T cell receptor beta chains were read from a single sample in a study of T cells in Graves' hyperthyroidism and ophthalmopathy. TCRdb analysed the multiplex PCR reads with MiXCR anew, one entry per CDR3 protein. This table holds hundreds of thousands of distinct CDR3 sequences, approximately 14% found once. The material sequenced was blood. Receptor source: a middle-aged woman with Graves' ophthalmopathy. The CDR3 runs from the conserved cysteine through the conserved F or W. D genes are given only for firm matches. For some rows the clone size is stated as once, few or many, or as a class when expanded; others skip it.

cdr3_nt,cdr3_aa,v_call,j_call,d_call,clone_size
TGTGCCAGCAGTTCACAAGGGACCAAAGCTTTCTTT,CASSSQGTKAFF,TRBV27,TRBJ1-1,-,many
TGTGCCAGCACCCTTTCTACAGGGGGCACCGGGGAGCTGTTTTTT,CASTLSTGGTGELFF,TRBV12-3/TRBV12-4,TRBJ2-2,TRBD1,-
TGTGCCAGCAGTTTACACGGGATGAACACTGAAGCTTTCTTT,CASSLHGMNTEAFF,TRBV28,TRBJ1-1,-,many
TGTGCCAGCAGCCCTAGACTCCCCGGAGACGAGCAGTACTTC,CASSPRLPGDEQYF,TRBV28,TRBJ2-7,-,many
TGTGCCAGCAGTGACACTAGATCCCCCTACGAGCAGTACTTC,CASSDTRSPYEQYF,TRBV12-3/TRBV12-4,TRBJ2-7,-,many
TGTGCCAGCAGTGCGTCGACTAGGTCCTACGAGCAGTACTTC,CASSASTRSYEQYF,TRBV27,TRBJ2-7,-,-
TGTGCCAGCAGTATAGGCGGGACCGGGGAGCTGTTTTTT,CASSIGGTGELFF,TRBV12-3/TRBV12-4,TRBJ2-2,-,many
TGTGCCATCCTAGCGGACAGGGGAAACGAGCAGTACTTC,CAILADRGNEQYF,TRBV6-2/TRBV6-3,TRBJ2-7,TRBD1,-
TGTGCCAGCAGCCAATTTGCAGGGGTCACCGGGGAGCTGTTTTTT,CASSQFAGVTGELFF,TRBV14,TRBJ2-2,-,few
TGCAGCGCCGTGGGGGGAATCGAAAATCGGGAGACCCAGTACTTC,CSAVGGIENRETQYF,TRBV29-1,TRBJ2-5,-,few
TGTGCCAGCATACTTCCTAACACTGAAGCTTTCTTT,CASILPNTEAFF,TRBV28,TRBJ1-1,-,many
TGTGCCACCAGCAGAGATTTAGGCCCTGGGGCCAACGTCCTGACTTTC,CATSRDLGPGANVLTF,TRBV15,TRBJ2-6,-,many
TGTGCCAGCCGAGGACAGGGGGACACCATATATTTT,CASRGQGDTIYF,TRBV9,TRBJ1-3,TRBD1,many
TGTGCCTGGAGTCCAAGCCCCTACGAGCAGTACTTC,CAWSPSPYEQYF,TRBV30,TRBJ2-7,-,-
TGTGCCAGCAGTTCTCTAGCGGGAGGCTCGGAGACCCAGTACTTC,CASSSLAGGSETQYF,TRBV28,TRBJ2-5,TRBD2,many
TGCGCCAGCAGCCCAACGACCACGAACACTGAAGCTTTCTTT,CASSPTTTNTEAFF,TRBV5-1,TRBJ1-1,-,-
TGTGCCAGCAGCCCAATAATGAAGGGCGCGAGCTATGGCTACACCTTC,CASSPIMKGASYGYTF,TRBV28,TRBJ1-2,-,many
TGTGCCAGCCAAGAGACAGGGAACACCGGGGAGCTGTTTTTT,CASQETGNTGELFF,TRBV19,TRBJ2-2,-,many
TGTGCCACCAGGAGTAGCGGGACCCCCACAGATACGCAGTATTTT,CATRSSGTPTDTQYF,TRBV24-1,TRBJ2-3,TRBD2,-